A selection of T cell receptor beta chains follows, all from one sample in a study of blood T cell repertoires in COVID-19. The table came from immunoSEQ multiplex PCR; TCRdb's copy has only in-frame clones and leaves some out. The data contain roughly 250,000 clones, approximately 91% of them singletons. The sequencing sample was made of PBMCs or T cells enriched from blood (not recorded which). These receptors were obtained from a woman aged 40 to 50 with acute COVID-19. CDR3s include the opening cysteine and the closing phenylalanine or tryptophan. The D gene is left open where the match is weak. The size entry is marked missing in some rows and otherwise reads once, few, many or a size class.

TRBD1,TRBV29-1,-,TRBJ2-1,TGCAGCGGCCGGGACAGGGCAAACAATGAGCAGTTCTTC,CSGRDRANNEQFF
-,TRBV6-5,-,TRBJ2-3,TGTGCCAGCAGTTATGGAGCACCAGCCACAGATACGCAGTATTTT,CASSYGAPATDTQYF
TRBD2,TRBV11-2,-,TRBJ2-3,TGTGCCAGCAGCCCCGCTGCACTAGCGATACGGGATACGCAGTATTTT,CASSPAALAIRDTQYF
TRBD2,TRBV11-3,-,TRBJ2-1,TGTGCCAGCAGCCCTCCGGGACTAGGAAGAACCTACAATGAGCAGTTCTTC,CASSPPGLGRTYNEQFF
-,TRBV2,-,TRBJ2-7,TGTGCCAGCAGTGGAGGTTACACCGTCTACGAGCAGTACTTC,CASSGGYTVYEQYF
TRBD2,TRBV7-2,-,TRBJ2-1,TGTGCCAGCAGCTTAACTAGCGACTCTTGGGATGAGCAGTTCTTC,CASSLTSDSWDEQFF
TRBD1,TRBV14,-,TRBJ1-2,TGTGCCAGCGCACCGGGACAGCGAGCTATTAACTATGGCTACACCTTC,CASAPGQRAINYGYTF
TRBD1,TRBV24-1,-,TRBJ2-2,TGTGCCACCAGTGAAGCCCGGGACAGGGGGGCCGGGGAGCTGTTTTTT,CATSEARDRGAGELFF
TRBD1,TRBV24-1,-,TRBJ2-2,TGTGCCACCAGTGATGCGGACAGGGGTGACACCGGGGAGCTGTTTTTT,CATSDADRGDTGELFF
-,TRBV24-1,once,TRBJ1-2,TGTGCCACCAGTGACCTAGACAGGGGCTACACCTTC,CATSDLDRGYTF
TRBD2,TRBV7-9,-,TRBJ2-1,TGTGCCAGCAGCCAATGGGGCAGCGGGAGGGCCAGGAGGTACAATGAGCAGTTCTTC,CASSQWGSGRARRYNEQFF
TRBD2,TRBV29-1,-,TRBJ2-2,TGCAGCGTCCGTACAATAGCGGGAGGGCCGAATCCCGGGGAGCTGTTTTTT,CSVRTIAGGPNPGELFF
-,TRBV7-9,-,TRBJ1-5,TGTGCCAGCAGCTTAGGAGGATATAGCAATCAGCCCCAGCATTTT,CASSLGGYSNQPQHF